The T cell receptor (beta chain) described here comes from a study of Ad26.COV2.S vaccination and SARS-CoV-2 variants. In germline, CDR1 is SNHLY, CDR2 FYNNEI. CDR3 length: 14 residues. The J segment lost 3 bases and the V segment lost 5 bases, leaving 2 bases of the junction unmatched. Profiling relied on immunoSEQ multiplex PCR, and the TCRdb table lists in-frame clones only, not all of them. The sample carries approximately 340,000 clones, about 88% recorded once. Treatment of the sample: 15 to 20 received Ad26.COV2.S at low or high dose, single or two shots; about five received placebo; per-sample allocation not given. Sample collection was performed on day 63 after the first vaccine or placebo injection. A Boston donor was an adult aged 18-55 years.

V is TRBV2 and J is TRBJ2-7; 12 bases agree with TRBD2. This clonotype originated in a person aged 18-65 years who received the Ad26.COV2.S COVID-19 vaccine or a placebo. The specimen comprised peripheral blood, sampled in a trial of Ad26.COV2.S vaccine versus placebo. The CDR3 bases are TGTGCCAGCAGTAAACTAGCGGGGGGCTACGAGCAGTACTTC. Translation: CASSKLAGGYEQYF.